This TCR beta chain was sequenced in a study of blood T cell repertoires in COVID-19 (dated by TCRdb to between 2020 and 2021). Describing the broader study: Samples from collaborators originated in the United States, Italy and Spain and spanned both the acute and convalescent phases of COVID-19. The prospective study material was composed of cDNA or gDNA derived from T cells, B-cell-depleted T cells, or PBMCs. The dataset comprised deeply sampled blood TCRbeta repertoires from subjects exposed to, actively infected with, or recovered from COVID-19. The repertoires were released in a freely available public database meant as a resource for research on the immune response to SARS-CoV-2. Samples came from the ongoing ImmuneRACE study (first 160 participants) plus 1,254 subjects from 6 global collaborators. The sample metadata nearly always contained a de-identified subject ID, COVID-19 status, age in years and sex. Where HLA class I and class II types were available, the types were taken from metadata supplied by the sample provider, not from assay-based typing. Broader findings and caveats from the paper: How much clinical and demographic metadata was included differed by source and by participant, and the metadata was provided uncurated.

TCRbeta CDR3 regions were amplified from genomic DNA by means of the immunoSEQ Assay, a bias-controlled multiplex PCR. Concerning the study's data processing: Within the assay, amplification of reference gene primers was used to estimate how many nucleated cells each sample contained. To quantify the absolute abundance of each unique TCRbeta CDR3 rearrangement, sequence reads were collapsed and filtered. Productive Simpson clonality was computed per sample as the square root of Simpson's diversity index over productive rearrangements. TCRdb's version of the immuneACCESS table is confined to in-frame rearrangements and falls short of the full clone set. An unresolved V gene accounts for under half of the shortfall where checked; the remainder is of unknown origin. That table is the source of V, J and clone size, and D and trimming were worked out from the DNA. This sample comprises tens of thousands of clones, roughly 79% of them detected only once. The top ten hold 20% to 25% of the sample.

According to the germline V gene (reference sequence), CDR1 reads LNHDA and CDR2 reads SQIVND. CDR3 length: 13 amino acids, cysteine to phenylalanine. The entry retains the CDR3 DNA only, 39 bases that are in frame from base 1. The junction shows trimming of 6 bases on V and 4 bases on J, plus 13 bases between the germline ends. This clone was counted only a few times. It lacks a known antigen. No much larger clone is present one base from it, and per-base qualities are unavailable. Each collaborating institution followed its own protocols to collect whole blood in K2EDTA tubes. Collaborator samples were shipped for TCRbeta analysis as frozen whole blood, isolated PBMCs, or DNA extracted from either sample type.

This clonotype was obtained from a man between 65 and 80 years old with acute or convalescent COVID-19. The chain links TRBV19 with TRBJ2-7; the D region possibly corresponds to TRBD2 (5 bases align). The sequenced material came from peripheral blood. The CDR3 region has the sequence CASSLVAKYEQYF. The bases are TGTGCCAGTAGCCTCGTAGCGAAATACGAGCAGTACTTC.